These T cell receptor beta chains were read from a single sample in a study of CD8 T cells in Susac syndrome. MiXCR was run by TCRdb on the immunoSEQ multiplex PCR reads, yielding one entry per CDR3 protein. The data contain under 150,000 distinct CDR3 sequences, around nine tenths of them singletons. Specimen: CD8+ T cells from PBMCs. These receptors all stem from a human donor with multiple sclerosis. Both conserved end residues are part of each CDR3. D genes are given only for firm matches. Only some rows state a clone size, as once, few, many or a class for expanded clones.

DNA	CDR3	V	J	size	D
TGTGCCAGTAGCCCTAATTCCCGCACCGGGGAGCTGTTTTTT	CASSPNSRTGELFF	TRBV19	TRBJ2-2	once	-
TGTGCCAGCAGCTTGTTGGAGGCCCGCCAAGAGACCCAGTACTTC	CASSLLEARQETQYF	TRBV5-4	TRBJ2-5	-	-
TGTGCCAGCAGCAAAGAAGAGACAGAAGGCGAGCAGTACTTC	CASSKEETEGEQYF	TRBV21-1	TRBJ2-7	-	-
TGCAGCGGTCTAGCGGTAGCCAAAAACATTCAGTACTTC	CSGLAVAKNIQYF	TRBV29-1	TRBJ2-4	-	TRBD2
TGTGCCAGCAGTCCAGGCCCCGGGGAGCTGTTTTTT	CASSPGPGELFF	TRBV27	TRBJ2-2	-	-
TGCGCCAGCAGCCAAGTAGAGGGGTTGAACACTGAAGCTTTCTTT	CASSQVEGLNTEAFF	TRBV4-1	TRBJ1-1	-	-
TGCAGCGTTGAAGGTGGTGCGCTTTATGGCTACACCTTC	CSVEGGALYGYTF	TRBV29-1	TRBJ1-2	-	-
TGTGCCAGCAGTTGGGACGCTGGCGGGGAGCTGTTTTTT	CASSWDAGGELFF	TRBV28	TRBJ2-2	-	-
TGTGCCAGCAGGGGAGCCCTCTCCTACGAGCAGTACTTC	CASRGALSYEQYF	TRBV2	TRBJ2-7	-	-
TGTGCCAGCAGCAATACCCTAGGACAGGTTGAGACCCAGTACTTC	CASSNTLGQVETQYF	TRBV7-9	TRBJ2-5	-	TRBD1
TGTGCCAGCAGCACCTCAGGGATGTCGAGCACTGAAGCTTTCTTT	CASSTSGMSSTEAFF	TRBV5-4	TRBJ1-1	-	-
TGCAGTGCTAGAAGGCTTCGAGAGCTCCTAGGGAACACTGAAGCTTTCTTT	CSARRLRELLGNTEAFF	TRBV20-1	TRBJ1-1	-	-
TGCAGTGCTAGAGATCGTGGGCTAGCGGGAGTCTACGAGCAGTACTTC	CSARDRGLAGVYEQYF	TRBV20-1	TRBJ2-7	-	TRBD2
TGTGCCAGCAAATCGGGGCTTGAAGCTTTCTTT	CASKSGLEAFF	TRBV27	TRBJ1-1	once	-
TGTGCCAGCAGCTCACCGAAGGCGGATACGCAGTATTTT	CASSSPKADTQYF	TRBV11-2	TRBJ2-3	-	-
TGTGCCAGCAGGACCCAACGGCCCTACAATGAGCAGTTCTTC	CASRTQRPYNEQFF	TRBV2	TRBJ2-1	-	-
TGTGCCATCAGTGACCAGGGACCTGTCTATGGCTACACCTTC	CAISDQGPVYGYTF	TRBV10-3	TRBJ1-2	-	-
TGTGCCAGCAGTTACGACAGTTTGAACACTGAAGCTTTCTTT	CASSYDSLNTEAFF	TRBV6-5	TRBJ1-1	-	-
TGTGCCAGCAGTTTCGGGGGTTGGAATGGCTACACCTTC	CASSFGGWNGYTF	TRBV27	TRBJ1-2	-	-
TGTGCCAGCAGCTTGGAAGCGAACACCGGGGAGCTGTTTTTT	CASSLEANTGELFF	TRBV5-8	TRBJ2-2	-	-
TGTGCCAGCAGTTCCACTTTAGCGGGAGGGCTAGAGACCCAGTACTTC	CASSSTLAGGLETQYF	TRBV27	TRBJ2-5	-	TRBD2
TGCAGCGTTGACCCCACAGGGGGCGTTGAGACCCAGTACTTC	CSVDPTGGVETQYF	TRBV29-1	TRBJ2-5	-	TRBD1
TGTGCCAGCAGTCCAGGGGGGAACGAGCAGTACTTC	CASSPGGNEQYF	TRBV2	TRBJ2-7	-	-
TGCGCCAGCAGCCTCGGAGCCGGGACTAGCGGGAGGCCCTGGGTATGGGAGCAGTTCTTC	CASSLGAGTSGRPWVWEQFF	TRBV4-1	TRBJ2-1	-	TRBD2
TGTGCCAGCAGTTTAGCCGGTCCCGCCTACGAGCAGTACTTC	CASSLAGPAYEQYF	TRBV12-3/TRBV12-4	TRBJ2-7	-	-
TGTGCCATTCGGAACGGCAATGAGCAGTTCTTC	CAIRNGNEQFF	TRBV7-8	TRBJ2-1	-	-
TGTGCCAGCAGCCAGTCGGGGCTAGCGGGAGTCAATGAGCAGTTCTTC	CASSQSGLAGVNEQFF	TRBV3-1	TRBJ2-1	once	TRBD2
TGTGCCACCAGCACTACCACAGGGATCGACGAGCAGTACTTC	CATSTTTGIDEQYF	TRBV15	TRBJ2-7	-	-
TGTGCCAGCGGAGCTCTCGGGGAGCTGTTTTTT	CASGALGELFF	TRBV27	TRBJ2-2	-	-
TGTGCCAGCAGTGAGGACAGATATGAGCAGTTCTTC	CASSEDRYEQFF	TRBV12-3/TRBV12-4	TRBJ2-1	once	-
TGTGCCAGCAGCGTACAGGGTAGCAATCAGCCCCAGCATTTT	CASSVQGSNQPQHF	TRBV5-6	TRBJ1-5	-	-
TGTGCCAGCAGCAAAGAAGGGAGGGGGGCTGGAGCCAAAAACATTCAGTACTTC	CASSKEGRGAGAKNIQYF	TRBV21-1	TRBJ2-4	-	-
TGTGCCACCAGCAAGGGGCAGGCAACCGAGCAGTACTTC	CATSKGQATEQYF	TRBV15	TRBJ2-7	-	-
TGTGCCAGCAGCCAAGGGGCCATTTTATACGAGCAGTACTTC	CASSQGAILYEQYF	TRBV3-1	TRBJ2-7	-	-
TGTGCCACCAGTGATTTGGCGGAGTCTACAGGAGATACGCAGTATTTT	CATSDLAESTGDTQYF	TRBV24-1	TRBJ2-3	-	-
TGTGCCAGCAGCTTGGCCGGGGCGAACACTGAAGCTTTCTTT	CASSLAGANTEAFF	TRBV5-6	TRBJ1-1	-	-
TGCAGTGCGGAGAGACTAGCGGGAGTTAGCAATGAGCAGTTCTTC	CSAERLAGVSNEQFF	TRBV20-1	TRBJ2-1	once	TRBD2
TGTGCCAGCAGTTTACAGCCAAGGGAGTATGGCTACACCTTC	CASSLQPREYGYTF	TRBV12-3/TRBV12-4	TRBJ1-2	-	-
TGTGCCAGCAGTTTGGCAAGGGGCGAGCAGTACTTC	CASSLARGEQYF	TRBV28	TRBJ2-7	-	-
TGTGCCTGGAGTGTACTGGGAGGGACCTATCCGGATACGCAGTATTTT	CAWSVLGGTYPDTQYF	TRBV30	TRBJ2-3	-	TRBD2
TGTGCCAGCAGCTTGGTGGGCGGATGGGCTGAAGCTTTCTTT	CASSLVGGWAEAFF	TRBV5-6	TRBJ1-1	-	-
TGTGCCAGCAGCTTAGAGAGGAGCTCCTACAATGAGCAGTTCTTC	CASSLERSSYNEQFF	TRBV13	TRBJ2-1	-	-
TGCAGTGCTGACCCCCCGGGACTAGCTGTCTATACGCAGTATTTT	CSADPPGLAVYTQYF	TRBV20-1	TRBJ2-3	once	TRBD2
TGTGCCAGCAGCTTAGGATGGGTAAGCAATCAGCCCCAGCATTTT	CASSLGWVSNQPQHF	TRBV7-8	TRBJ1-5	-	-
TGTGCCTGGAGTGAAGGGGTGACGAACACCGGGGAGCTGTTTTTT	CAWSEGVTNTGELFF	TRBV30	TRBJ2-2	-	-
TGTGCCAGCAGCGGACAGGGTCTAGCAGATACGCAGTATTTT	CASSGQGLADTQYF	TRBV12-3/TRBV12-4	TRBJ2-3	-	TRBD1
TGCAGCGTTGATGATGGCTACACCTTC	CSVDDGYTF	TRBV29-1	TRBJ1-2	-	-
TGCAGCGTTGAAGACCCCGGGACAACCGGGGTCGGGCAGTACTTC	CSVEDPGTTGVGQYF	TRBV29-1	TRBJ2-7	-	-
TGCGCCAGCAGCCATGCTAGCGGGTATGAGCAGTACTTC	CASSHASGYEQYF	TRBV4-3	TRBJ2-7	-	TRBD2
TGTGCCAGCAGTTTAATCAGCGCCAAATACGAGCAGTACTTC	CASSLISAKYEQYF	TRBV27	TRBJ2-7	-	-
TGTGCCAGCAGTCCAGATTTGGGTCAGCCCCAGCATTTT	CASSPDLGQPQHF	TRBV7-9	TRBJ1-5	-	-
TGTGCCAGCAGCTTAATAACAGGCGGAGCCGGGGAGCTGTTTTTT	CASSLITGGAGELFF	TRBV7-9	TRBJ2-2	once	-
TGTGCCACCAGTGATCACAGGGGGGTGGATGATACGCAGTATTTT	CATSDHRGVDDTQYF	TRBV24-1	TRBJ2-3	once	TRBD1